The rows below give T cell receptor beta chains drawn from one sample of a study of healthy donors' naive CD4 and CD8 T cells. TCRdb ran MiXCR on the reads and lists one entry per CDR3 protein. Of approximately 180,000 distinct CDR3 sequences listed, 74% were seen once; the top ten hold roughly 2.3%. The sequenced sample was naive CD4+ and CD8+ T cells sorted from blood, pooled from several donors. The receptor source for this set is a pool of human donors in good health; the sample pools cells from several healthy donors. The CDR3 runs from the conserved cysteine through the conserved F or W. The order of the fields is D gene, clone size, J gene, V gene, CDR3 protein, CDR3 DNA. D genes are given only for firm matches. The size field is filled for only some rows; it gives once, few, many or a size class.

D gene: NA; clone size: once; J gene: TRBJ1-1; V gene: TRBV29-1; CDR3 protein: CSALRGLNTEAFF; CDR3 DNA: TGCAGCGCTTTACGCGGATTGAACACTGAAGCTTTCTTT
D gene: NA; clone size: NA; J gene: TRBJ1-2; V gene: TRBV2; CDR3 protein: CASWGVGYTF; CDR3 DNA: TGTGCCAGCTGGGGGGTCGGCTACACCTTC
D gene: NA; clone size: NA; J gene: TRBJ1-5; V gene: TRBV12-3/TRBV12-4; CDR3 protein: CASSLGRGQYQPQHF; CDR3 DNA: TGTGCCAGCAGTTTGGGCAGGGGTCAGTATCAGCCCCAGCATTTT
D gene: NA; clone size: NA; J gene: TRBJ1-1; V gene: TRBV6-2/TRBV6-3; CDR3 protein: CASSYRSTEAFF; CDR3 DNA: TGTGCCAGCAGTTACAGGAGCACTGAAGCTTTCTTT
D gene: NA; clone size: few; J gene: TRBJ1-1; V gene: TRBV10-3; CDR3 protein: CAISVTGMNTEAFF; CDR3 DNA: TGTGCCATCAGCGTTACAGGGATGAACACTGAAGCTTTCTTT
D gene: NA; clone size: NA; J gene: TRBJ2-2; V gene: TRBV15; CDR3 protein: CATSSRDPYTGELFF; CDR3 DNA: TGTGCCACCAGCAGCCGGGACCCCTACACCGGGGAGCTGTTTTTT
D gene: TRBD2; clone size: NA; J gene: TRBJ2-1; V gene: TRBV6-5; CDR3 protein: CASSYSLSGSYNEQFF; CDR3 DNA: TGTGCCAGCAGTTACTCCCTTAGCGGGAGTTACAATGAGCAGTTCTTC
D gene: TRBD2; clone size: NA; J gene: TRBJ2-7; V gene: TRBV10-3; CDR3 protein: CAIRTSGTYEQYF; CDR3 DNA: TGTGCCATCAGAACTAGCGGGACCTACGAGCAGTACTTC
D gene: NA; clone size: NA; J gene: TRBJ1-1; V gene: TRBV29-1; CDR3 protein: CSIAGIDTEAFF; CDR3 DNA: TGCAGCATTGCAGGGATTGACACTGAAGCTTTCTTT
D gene: TRBD1; clone size: once; J gene: TRBJ2-1; V gene: TRBV11-2; CDR3 protein: CASSIYGTGSYNEQFF; CDR3 DNA: TGTGCCAGCAGTATATACGGGACAGGGTCCTACAATGAGCAGTTCTTC
D gene: TRBD1; clone size: NA; J gene: TRBJ2-2; V gene: TRBV30; CDR3 protein: CAWSVLGTGNTGELFF; CDR3 DNA: TGTGCCTGGAGTGTACTGGGGACAGGGAACACCGGGGAGCTGTTTTTT
D gene: NA; clone size: NA; J gene: TRBJ2-2; V gene: TRBV29-1; CDR3 protein: CIVERQSTGELFF; CDR3 DNA: TGCATCGTTGAGCGGCAGTCCACCGGGGAGCTGTTTTTT
D gene: NA; clone size: few; J gene: TRBJ1-2; V gene: TRBV29-1; CDR3 protein: CSAQDSAPNYGYTF; CDR3 DNA: TGCAGCGCCCAAGACAGCGCCCCTAACTATGGCTACACCTTC
D gene: TRBD2; clone size: NA; J gene: TRBJ2-3; V gene: TRBV29-1; CDR3 protein: CSVERPSGDTTDTQYF; CDR3 DNA: TGCAGCGTTGAAAGGCCTAGCGGGGATACCACAGATACGCAGTATTTT
D gene: NA; clone size: NA; J gene: TRBJ2-2; V gene: TRBV29-1; CDR3 protein: CSVGRGRKTGELFF; CDR3 DNA: TGCAGCGTTGGCCGGGGGAGGAAGACCGGGGAGCTGTTTTTT
D gene: TRBD1; clone size: NA; J gene: TRBJ1-1; V gene: TRBV28; CDR3 protein: CASSLTGARGNTEAFF; CDR3 DNA: TGTGCCAGCAGCTTGACAGGGGCTCGTGGAAACACTGAAGCTTTCTTT
D gene: TRBD2; clone size: NA; J gene: TRBJ2-2; V gene: TRBV19; CDR3 protein: CASRSSGRAFTGELFF; CDR3 DNA: TGTGCCAGTAGGAGCAGCGGGAGGGCCTTCACCGGGGAGCTGTTTTTT
D gene: NA; clone size: NA; J gene: TRBJ1-2; V gene: TRBV6-5; CDR3 protein: CASSPTTRANRYTF; CDR3 DNA: TGTGCCAGCAGTCCTACTACCCGGGCTAACCGCTACACCTTC
D gene: TRBD2; clone size: NA; J gene: TRBJ2-1; V gene: TRBV12-3/TRBV12-4; CDR3 protein: CASSLTGTSVYNEQFF; CDR3 DNA: TGTGCCAGCAGTCTGACCGGGACTAGCGTCTACAATGAGCAGTTCTTC
D gene: NA; clone size: NA; J gene: TRBJ2-3; V gene: TRBV6-2/TRBV6-3; CDR3 protein: CASSYSGSGTQYF; CDR3 DNA: TGTGCCAGCAGTTACTCGGGTAGCGGTACGCAGTATTTT
D gene: NA; clone size: once; J gene: TRBJ1-1; V gene: TRBV30; CDR3 protein: CAWNKQPGASEAFF; CDR3 DNA: TGTGCCTGGAACAAACAACCCGGGGCTTCTGAAGCTTTCTTT
D gene: NA; clone size: NA; J gene: TRBJ1-1; V gene: TRBV27; CDR3 protein: CASSPWTDMNTEAFF; CDR3 DNA: TGTGCCAGCAGTCCCTGGACAGACATGAACACTGAAGCTTTCTTT
D gene: TRBD2; clone size: NA; J gene: TRBJ2-1; V gene: TRBV27; CDR3 protein: CASSRGGGYNEQFF; CDR3 DNA: TGTGCCAGCAGTCGCGGGGGAGGATACAATGAGCAGTTCTTC
D gene: TRBD1; clone size: NA; J gene: TRBJ2-1; V gene: TRBV20-1; CDR3 protein: CSAPGQGLISSYNEQFF; CDR3 DNA: TGCAGTGCCCCGGGACAGGGCCTTATTAGCTCCTACAATGAGCAGTTCTTC
D gene: TRBD2; clone size: NA; J gene: TRBJ2-1; V gene: TRBV11-3; CDR3 protein: CASSIPLAGGYNEQFF; CDR3 DNA: TGTGCCAGCAGCATACCCCTTGCGGGGGGATACAATGAGCAGTTCTTC
D gene: NA; clone size: few; J gene: TRBJ2-7; V gene: TRBV27; CDR3 protein: CASSFQGGDEQYF; CDR3 DNA: TGTGCCAGCAGTTTTCAGGGTGGGGACGAGCAGTACTTC
D gene: NA; clone size: NA; J gene: TRBJ1-5; V gene: TRBV6-1; CDR3 protein: CASSDLEGLQPQHF; CDR3 DNA: TGTGCCAGCAGTGACTTGGAGGGTCTACAGCCCCAGCATTTT
D gene: TRBD1; clone size: NA; J gene: TRBJ2-1; V gene: TRBV11-3; CDR3 protein: CASSLTDRAHNEQFF; CDR3 DNA: TGTGCCAGCAGCTTAACGGACAGGGCCCACAATGAGCAGTTCTTC
D gene: NA; clone size: NA; J gene: TRBJ1-1; V gene: TRBV29-1; CDR3 protein: CSVDHGAEAFF; CDR3 DNA: TGCAGCGTGGACCATGGGGCTGAAGCTTTCTTT
D gene: NA; clone size: NA; J gene: TRBJ2-7; V gene: TRBV11-2; CDR3 protein: CASSLEFRAEQYF; CDR3 DNA: TGTGCCAGCAGCTTAGAGTTTAGGGCCGAGCAGTACTTC
D gene: NA; clone size: NA; J gene: TRBJ2-7; V gene: TRBV6-5; CDR3 protein: CASSYGGHSSYEQYF; CDR3 DNA: TGTGCCAGCAGTTACGGTGGGCATAGCTCCTACGAGCAGTACTTC
D gene: NA; clone size: NA; J gene: TRBJ2-1; V gene: TRBV11-1; CDR3 protein: CASRSAGGSGTTYNEQFF; CDR3 DNA: TGTGCCAGCAGATCGGCAGGGGGTAGCGGGACGACGTACAATGAGCAGTTCTTC
D gene: NA; clone size: once; J gene: TRBJ1-5; V gene: TRBV19; CDR3 protein: CASSMGGQPQHF; CDR3 DNA: TGTGCCAGTAGTATGGGGGGTCAGCCCCAGCATTTT
D gene: NA; clone size: NA; J gene: TRBJ2-7; V gene: TRBV27; CDR3 protein: CASSLSVGMTYEQYF; CDR3 DNA: TGTGCCAGCAGTTTATCGGTGGGGATGACCTACGAGCAGTACTTC
D gene: TRBD1; clone size: NA; J gene: TRBJ1-2; V gene: TRBV30; CDR3 protein: CAWSPQGDIGYTF; CDR3 DNA: TGTGCCTGGAGTCCCCAGGGGGATATTGGCTACACCTTC
D gene: NA; clone size: NA; J gene: TRBJ2-1; V gene: TRBV6-5; CDR3 protein: CASRLSVDYNEQFF; CDR3 DNA: TGTGCCAGCAGGCTATCGGTGGATTACAATGAGCAGTTCTTC
D gene: TRBD1; clone size: NA; J gene: TRBJ2-1; V gene: TRBV27; CDR3 protein: CASSLSPRGQGIHEQFF; CDR3 DNA: TGTGCCAGCAGTTTATCACCGCGTGGACAGGGGATCCATGAGCAGTTCTTC
D gene: TRBD1; clone size: NA; J gene: TRBJ2-7; V gene: TRBV6-2/TRBV6-3; CDR3 protein: CASSYPGTVYEQYF; CDR3 DNA: TGTGCCAGCAGTTACCCCGGGACAGTATACGAGCAGTACTTC
D gene: TRBD1; clone size: few; J gene: TRBJ2-6; V gene: TRBV27; CDR3 protein: CASSWAGGAGANVLTF; CDR3 DNA: TGTGCCAGCAGTTGGGCAGGGGGCGCTGGGGCCAACGTCCTGACTTTC
D gene: TRBD1; clone size: NA; J gene: TRBJ2-7; V gene: TRBV6-5; CDR3 protein: CASRTGESYEQYF; CDR3 DNA: TGTGCCAGCAGGACAGGGGAGAGCTACGAGCAGTACTTC
D gene: NA; clone size: NA; J gene: TRBJ2-7; V gene: TRBV29-1; CDR3 protein: CSVGEGNYEQYF; CDR3 DNA: TGCAGCGTTGGTGAGGGGAACTACGAGCAGTACTTC
D gene: TRBD1; clone size: NA; J gene: TRBJ1-1; V gene: TRBV5-6; CDR3 protein: CASSFGTGVSEAFF; CDR3 DNA: TGTGCCAGCAGCTTTGGGACAGGGGTAAGTGAAGCTTTCTTT
D gene: TRBD2; clone size: NA; J gene: TRBJ2-1; V gene: TRBV2; CDR3 protein: CASSLGLAGEENEQFF; CDR3 DNA: TGTGCCAGCAGCCTCGGACTAGCGGGTGAGGAGAATGAGCAGTTCTTC
D gene: NA; clone size: NA; J gene: TRBJ1-6; V gene: TRBV6-5; CDR3 protein: CASQLLGLSPLHF; CDR3 DNA: TGTGCCAGCCAACTCCTAGGACTTTCACCCCTCCACTTT
D gene: TRBD2; clone size: NA; J gene: TRBJ2-3; V gene: TRBV29-1; CDR3 protein: CSVTSPVTDTQYF; CDR3 DNA: TGCAGCGTGACTAGCCCTGTGACAGATACGCAGTATTTT
D gene: NA; clone size: NA; J gene: TRBJ1-1; V gene: TRBV30; CDR3 protein: CAWTWGPNTEAFF; CDR3 DNA: TGTGCCTGGACTTGGGGACCCAACACTGAAGCTTTCTTT
D gene: NA; clone size: NA; J gene: TRBJ1-4; V gene: TRBV25-1; CDR3 protein: CASSVGAATNEKLFF; CDR3 DNA: TGTGCCAGCAGTGTCGGAGCAGCAACTAATGAAAAACTGTTTTTT
D gene: NA; clone size: NA; J gene: TRBJ1-1; V gene: TRBV5-1; CDR3 protein: CASSLIQVKTTEAFF; CDR3 DNA: TGCGCCAGCAGCTTGATCCAGGTTAAGACCACTGAAGCTTTCTTT
D gene: NA; clone size: NA; J gene: TRBJ2-5; V gene: TRBV29-1; CDR3 protein: CSVGKSGAETQYF; CDR3 DNA: TGCAGCGTTGGAAAGAGCGGCGCAGAGACCCAGTACTTC
D gene: NA; clone size: NA; J gene: TRBJ1-2; V gene: TRBV19; CDR3 protein: CASSSGYPNYGYTF; CDR3 DNA: TGTGCCAGTAGTTCAGGCTACCCTAACTATGGCTACACCTTC
D gene: NA; clone size: NA; J gene: TRBJ2-2; V gene: TRBV5-1; CDR3 protein: CASSFGDRWSGFGELFF; CDR3 DNA: TGCGCCAGCAGCTTCGGGGACAGATGGAGCGGGTTCGGGGAGCTGTTTTTT
D gene: TRBD1; clone size: NA; J gene: TRBJ1-4; V gene: TRBV6-5; CDR3 protein: CASRWGQTATNEKLFF; CDR3 DNA: TGTGCCAGCAGATGGGGACAGACTGCAACTAATGAAAAACTGTTTTTT
D gene: NA; clone size: NA; J gene: TRBJ1-6; V gene: TRBV15; CDR3 protein: CATSRDRDWSPLHF; CDR3 DNA: TGTGCCACCAGCAGAGATAGGGATTGGTCACCCCTCCACTTT
D gene: TRBD1; clone size: NA; J gene: TRBJ2-5; V gene: TRBV6-6; CDR3 protein: CASSYQSQGEETQYF; CDR3 DNA: TGTGCCAGCAGTTACCAGAGCCAGGGGGAAGAGACCCAGTACTTC
D gene: TRBD2; clone size: NA; J gene: TRBJ2-7; V gene: TRBV27; CDR3 protein: CASSLAQDIAGILYEQYF; CDR3 DNA: TGTGCCAGCAGTTTGGCACAAGATATAGCGGGAATCCTCTACGAGCAGTACTTC
D gene: NA; clone size: once; J gene: TRBJ2-7; V gene: TRBV6-5; CDR3 protein: CASSYSKGGTESYEQYF; CDR3 DNA: TGTGCCAGCAGTTACTCGAAAGGTGGAACAGAGTCCTACGAGCAGTACTTC
D gene: NA; clone size: NA; J gene: TRBJ1-5; V gene: TRBV4-1; CDR3 protein: CASSQVFNSNQPQHF; CDR3 DNA: TGCGCCAGCAGCCAGGTCTTCAATAGCAATCAGCCCCAGCATTTT
D gene: NA; clone size: NA; J gene: TRBJ1-5; V gene: TRBV29-1; CDR3 protein: CSVAWNSNQPQHF; CDR3 DNA: TGCAGCGTTGCCTGGAATAGCAATCAGCCCCAGCATTTT
D gene: NA; clone size: once; J gene: TRBJ2-7; V gene: TRBV30; CDR3 protein: CAWSANHEQYF; CDR3 DNA: TGTGCCTGGAGCGCGAATCACGAGCAGTACTTC